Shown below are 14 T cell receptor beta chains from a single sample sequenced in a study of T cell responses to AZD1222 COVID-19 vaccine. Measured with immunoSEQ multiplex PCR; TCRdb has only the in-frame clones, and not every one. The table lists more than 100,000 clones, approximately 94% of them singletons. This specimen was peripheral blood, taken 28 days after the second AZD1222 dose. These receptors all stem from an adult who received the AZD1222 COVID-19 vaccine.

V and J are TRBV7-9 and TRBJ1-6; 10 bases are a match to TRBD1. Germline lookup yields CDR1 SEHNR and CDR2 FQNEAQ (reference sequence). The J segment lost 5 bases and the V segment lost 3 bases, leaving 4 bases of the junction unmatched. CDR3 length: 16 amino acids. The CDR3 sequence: CASSFPGTGDNSPLHF. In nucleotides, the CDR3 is TGTGCCAGCAGCTTCCCCGGGACAGGGGATAATTCACCCCTCCACTTT.

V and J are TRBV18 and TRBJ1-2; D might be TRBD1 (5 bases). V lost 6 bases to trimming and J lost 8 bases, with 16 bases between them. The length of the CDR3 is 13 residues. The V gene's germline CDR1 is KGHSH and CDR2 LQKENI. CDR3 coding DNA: TGTGCCAGCTCTGACAGTGGAATGGGGGGCTACACCTTC. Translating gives CASSDSGMGGYTF.

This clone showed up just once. The CDR3 DNA follows: TGTGCCAGCAGCTCCGGAGAGACCCAGTACTTC. This gives the protein CASSSGETQYF. The V gene is TRBV5-6, the J gene TRBJ2-5; D is unclear. Trimming removed 3 bases at V and 4 bases at J, with 4 bases between. The germline V gene has CDR1 SGHDT and CDR2 YYEEEE. This CDR3 spans 11 amino acids.

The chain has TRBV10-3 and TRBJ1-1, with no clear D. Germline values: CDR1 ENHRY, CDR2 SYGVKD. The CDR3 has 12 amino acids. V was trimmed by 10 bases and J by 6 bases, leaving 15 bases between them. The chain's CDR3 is CATRSSSAEAFF. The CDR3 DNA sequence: TGTGCCACCAGGAGCTCCTCAGCTGAAGCTTTCTTT.

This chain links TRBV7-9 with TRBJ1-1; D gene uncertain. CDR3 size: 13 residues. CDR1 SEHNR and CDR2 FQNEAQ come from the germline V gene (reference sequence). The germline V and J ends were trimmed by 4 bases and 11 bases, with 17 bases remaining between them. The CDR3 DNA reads TGTGCCAGCAGCTCCGGGTCAGGCAGAGAGGCTTTCTTT. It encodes CASSSGSGREAFF.

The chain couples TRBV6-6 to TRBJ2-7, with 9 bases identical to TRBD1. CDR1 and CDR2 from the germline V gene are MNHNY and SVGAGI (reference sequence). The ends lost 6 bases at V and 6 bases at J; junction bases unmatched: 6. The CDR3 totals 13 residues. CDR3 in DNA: TGTGCCAGCAGGGGACAGGGAGGGAGCGAGCAGTACTTC. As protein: CASRGQGGSEQYF.

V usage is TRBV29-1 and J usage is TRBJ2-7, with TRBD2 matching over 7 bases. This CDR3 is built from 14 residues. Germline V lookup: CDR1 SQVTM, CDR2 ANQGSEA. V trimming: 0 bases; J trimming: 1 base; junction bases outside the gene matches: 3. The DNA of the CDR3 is TGCAGCGTTGAAGAAGGGACTAATTCCTACGAGCAGTACTTC. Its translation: CSVEEGTNSYEQYF.

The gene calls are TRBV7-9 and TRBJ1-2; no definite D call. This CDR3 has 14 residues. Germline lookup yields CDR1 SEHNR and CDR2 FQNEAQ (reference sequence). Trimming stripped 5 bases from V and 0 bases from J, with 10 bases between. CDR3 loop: CASSPDGANYGYTF. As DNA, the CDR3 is TGTGCCAGCAGCCCGGACGGTGCTAACTATGGCTACACCTTC.

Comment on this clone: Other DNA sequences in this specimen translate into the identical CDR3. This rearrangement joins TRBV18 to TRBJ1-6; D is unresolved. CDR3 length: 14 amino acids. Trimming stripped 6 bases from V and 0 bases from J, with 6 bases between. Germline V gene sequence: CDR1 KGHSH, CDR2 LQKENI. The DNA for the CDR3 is TGTGCCAGCTCCGGCGACTCCTATAATTCACCCCTCCACTTT. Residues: CASSGDSYNSPLHF.

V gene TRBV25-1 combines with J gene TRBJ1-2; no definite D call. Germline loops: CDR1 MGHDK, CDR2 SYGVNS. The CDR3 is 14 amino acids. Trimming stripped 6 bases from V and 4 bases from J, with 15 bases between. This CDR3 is CASSQYSGPYGYTF. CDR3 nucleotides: TGTGCCAGCAGCCAATATAGTGGGCCCTATGGCTACACCTTC.

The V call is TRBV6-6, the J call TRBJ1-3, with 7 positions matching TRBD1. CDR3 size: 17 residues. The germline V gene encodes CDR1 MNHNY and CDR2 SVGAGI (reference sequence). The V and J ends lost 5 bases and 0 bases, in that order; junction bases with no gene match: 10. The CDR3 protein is CASSPGTAPLSGNTIYF. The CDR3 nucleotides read TGTGCCAGCAGTCCCGGGACAGCCCCCCTCTCTGGAAACACCATATATTTT.

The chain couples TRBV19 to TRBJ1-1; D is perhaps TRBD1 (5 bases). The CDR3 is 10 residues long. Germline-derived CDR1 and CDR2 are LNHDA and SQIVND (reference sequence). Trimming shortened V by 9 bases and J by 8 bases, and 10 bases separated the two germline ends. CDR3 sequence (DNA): TGTGCCAGCGTACGGGGGGAAGCTTTCTTT. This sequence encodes CASVRGEAFF.

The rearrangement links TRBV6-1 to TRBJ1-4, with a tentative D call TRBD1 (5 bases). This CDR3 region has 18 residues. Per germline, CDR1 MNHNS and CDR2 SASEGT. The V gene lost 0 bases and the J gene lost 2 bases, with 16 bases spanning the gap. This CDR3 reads CASSEATRAGATNEKLFF. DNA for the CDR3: TGTGCCAGCAGTGAAGCAACCAGGGCGGGCGCGACTAATGAAAAACTGTTTTTT.

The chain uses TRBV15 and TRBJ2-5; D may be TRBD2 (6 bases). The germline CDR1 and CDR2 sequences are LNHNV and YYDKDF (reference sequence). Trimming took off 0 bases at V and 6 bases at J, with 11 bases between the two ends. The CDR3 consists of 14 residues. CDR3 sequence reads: CATSREQAGKTQYF. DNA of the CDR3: TGTGCCACCAGCAGAGAACAGGCGGGGAAGACCCAGTACTTC.